A single T cell receptor (beta chain) is shown here with its context. Its target is not known. Germline CDR1 reads SGHDN; CDR2 reads FVKESK. CDR3 size: 16 residues. Trimming cost V 5 bases and J 7 bases; bases outside gene matches: 7. The data originate from a study of cytomegalovirus exposure and HLA in healthy donors. Study observations and caveats: Later work associated 16,951 TCR beta sequences with HLA alleles at 0.05 false discovery rate. Accurate predictions that matched the HLA-A and HLA-B alleles of most subjects were reportedly made from TCR beta sequences. Presence/absence results assume similar sequencing depth per donor, which may not hold.

The PCR was carried out with 60 Vbeta primers and 13 Jbeta primers. The assay was immunoSEQ multiplex PCR, and TCRdb's table has in-frame clones only and misses some. The data show about 110,000 clones, around 76% seen once. Specimen: PBMCs. The TCR originated in a man aged 30 to 45 in good health and CMV-seropositive. This sequence joins TRBV14 and TRBJ2-1; 14 nucleotides match TRBD2. The DNA of the CDR3 is TGTGCCAGCAGCTCTAGACTAGCGGGGGGGCTAAATGAGCAGTTCTTC. Translating it yields CASSSRLAGGLNEQFF. Filled out from reference TRBV14 and TRBJ2-1, the complete variable domain reads EAGVTQFPSHSVIEKGQTVTLRCDPISGHDNLYWYRRVMGKEIKFLLHFVKESKQDESGMPNNRFLAERTGGTYSTLKVQPAELEDSGVYFCASSSRLAGGLNEQFFGPGTRLTVL.